This record looks at one TCR beta chain sequence and its context. V lost 6 bases and J 2 bases, leaving 7 bases between the germline ends. The CDR3 extends over 13 amino acids. As processed by the authors: Estimation of nucleated cell counts relied on the amplification of reference gene primers. The table came from immunoSEQ multiplex PCR; TCRdb's copy has only in-frame clones and leaves some out. That table gives V, J and clone size, and the DNA gave D and trimming. The top ten clones hold less than 0.7% of a sample with 150,000 to 200,000 clones, 90% of them seen once. The data are from a study of blood T cell repertoires in COVID-19. Turning to the study itself: Material from acute and convalescent COVID-19 was sourced from the United States, Italy and Spain. In each case, the material was cDNA or gDNA derived from T cells, B-cell-depleted T cells, or PBMCs.

The receptor was isolated from a man in his fifties with acute or convalescent COVID-19. The chain couples TRBV12-3 or TRBV12-4 to TRBJ2-2, with unresolved D. Material for sequencing was peripheral blood. For the CDR3, the DNA is TGTGCCAGCAGAACGGTTAACACCGGGGAGCTGTTTTTT. Translating it yields CASRTVNTGELFF.